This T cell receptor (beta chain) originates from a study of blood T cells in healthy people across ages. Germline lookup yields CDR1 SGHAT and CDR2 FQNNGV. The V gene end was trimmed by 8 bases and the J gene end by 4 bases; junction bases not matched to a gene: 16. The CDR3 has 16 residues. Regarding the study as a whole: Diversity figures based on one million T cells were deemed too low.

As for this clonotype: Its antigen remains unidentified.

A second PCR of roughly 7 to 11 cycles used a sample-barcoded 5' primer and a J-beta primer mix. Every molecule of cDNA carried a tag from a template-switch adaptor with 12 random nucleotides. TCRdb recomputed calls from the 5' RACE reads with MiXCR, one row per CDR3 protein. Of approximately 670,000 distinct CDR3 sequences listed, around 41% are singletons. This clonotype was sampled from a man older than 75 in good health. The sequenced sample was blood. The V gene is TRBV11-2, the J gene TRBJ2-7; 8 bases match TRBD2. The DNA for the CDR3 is TGTGCCAGCGGATTAGGGGCAGTTGAGCGGGGGTACGAGCAGTACTTC. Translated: CASGLGAVERGYEQYF.